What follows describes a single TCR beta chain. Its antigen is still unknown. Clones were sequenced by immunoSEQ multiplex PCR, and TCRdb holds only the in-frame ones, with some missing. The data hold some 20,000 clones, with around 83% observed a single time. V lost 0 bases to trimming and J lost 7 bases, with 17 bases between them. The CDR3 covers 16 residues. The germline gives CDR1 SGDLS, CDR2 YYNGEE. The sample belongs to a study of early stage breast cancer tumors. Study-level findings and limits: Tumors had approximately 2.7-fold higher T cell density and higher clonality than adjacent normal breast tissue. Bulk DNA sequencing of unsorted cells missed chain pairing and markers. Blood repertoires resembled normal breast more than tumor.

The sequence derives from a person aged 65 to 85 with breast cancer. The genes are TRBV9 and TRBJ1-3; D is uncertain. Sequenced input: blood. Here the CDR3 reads CASSVAWGGSRNTIYF. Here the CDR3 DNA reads TGTGCCAGCAGCGTAGCCTGGGGAGGGTCCAGGAACACCATATATTTT.